One sample yielded the 25 T cell receptor beta chains listed below, sequenced in a study of shared clonotypes between healthy human individuals. Naive CD8 cells lacked CD45RO, underwent positive selection for CCR7 and left out terminally differentiated effector memory CD45RA+ cells. Profiled with immunoSEQ multiplex PCR; TCRdb holds only in-frame clones, not every one. The table has under 2,000,000 clones, roughly 95% seen once. The sample comprised naive CD8+ T cells sorted from blood. These receptor sequences come from a man between 18 and 29 years old in good health.

This rearrangement joins TRBV7-9 to TRBJ2-5, with TRBD2 matching over 9 bases. The CDR3 has 16 amino acids. Germline values: CDR1 SEHNR, CDR2 FQNEAQ (reference sequence). The V gene end was trimmed by 5 bases and the J gene end by 5 bases; junction bases not matched to a gene: 12. Written as DNA, the CDR3 is TGTGCCAGCAGCCCTCCGTTAGCGGGAGCGGGGGAGACCCAGTACTTC. Residues: CASSPPLAGAGETQYF.

V is TRBV9 and J is TRBJ2-5; tentative D call: TRBD2 (5 bases). V was cut by 4 bases and J by 2 bases, with 12 bases left in between. The CDR3 contains 14 residues. Germline CDR1 and CDR2: SGDLS and YYNGEE. The CDR3 region has the DNA TGTGCCAGCAGCCCGCACCTAGCTCAAGAGACCCAGTACTTC. This codes for CASSPHLAQETQYF.

J is TRBJ2-7 and V is TRBV29-1; no definite D call. CDR1 and CDR2 (germline): SQVTM, ANQGSEA. With 1 base removed from V and 6 bases from J, the gap between germline ends came to 13 bases. This CDR3 contains 13 residues. CDR3 loop: CSVEGVNVGEQYF. CDR3 in DNA: TGCAGCGTTGAAGGGGTAAACGTAGGCGAGCAGTACTTC.

The chain combines TRBV21-1 with TRBJ2-1; the table's D call of TRBD2 was not tested on the DNA. TRBV21-1 is marked as a pseudogene. The length of the CDR3 is 21 residues. The CDR3 DNA reads TGTGCCAGCAGCAAAGCGCGGGGGGCGATGTTAGCGGGAGGGCCCTACAATGAGCAGTTCTTC. This codes for CASSKARGAMLAGGPYNEQFF.

This chain uses TRBV27 with TRBJ2-1, with D perhaps given as TRBD1 or TRBD2 (5 bases each). The CDR3 length is 17 residues. V lost 3 bases, J lost 8 bases, and 23 bases lay in between. Germline values: CDR1 MNHEY, CDR2 SMNVEV (reference sequence). The CDR3 DNA is TGTGCCAGCAGTTTGGTTGAGGGGTCCCTTCTGGAGGATGAGCAGTTCTTC. It is translated as CASSLVEGSLLEDEQFF.

The rearrangement links TRBV4-1 to TRBJ1-2, with unresolved D. Between the trimmed V and J ends, which lost 4 bases and 1 base, there was a span of 19 bases. CDR1 and CDR2 (germline): MGHRA, YSYEKL. The CDR3 has 17 residues. The CDR3: CASSLARRAYNNYGYTF. In DNA, the CDR3 is TGCGCCAGCAGCCTCGCGCGGCGGGCCTATAATAACTATGGCTACACCTTC.

The chain combines TRBV6-5 with TRBJ2-1; D gene uncertain. Trimming cost V 4 bases and J 9 bases, with 7 bases left between them. The CDR3 is 11 residues long. Per germline, CDR1 MNHEY and CDR2 SVGAGI. The CDR3 bases are TGTGCCAGCAGTTTCTGGGGTGAGCAGTTCTTC. It codes for CASSFWGEQFF.

The chain uses TRBV28 and TRBJ2-5; 7 bases line up with TRBD1. Trimming took 5 bases from V and 3 from J; bases not matched to a gene: 9. Germline values: CDR1 MDHEN, CDR2 SYDVKM. The CDR3 extends over 15 amino acids. The CDR3 DNA follows: TGTGCCAGCAGTCGTACAGGGGCAGAAGAAGAGACCCAGTACTTC. Encoded protein: CASSRTGAEEETQYF.

The J gene is TRBJ2-3, the V gene TRBV4-1, with D tentatively TRBD1 (5 bases). The CDR3 sequence is 16 residues long. Trimming removed 1 base from V and 2 bases from J, with 13 bases in between. Germline loops: CDR1 MGHRA, CDR2 YSYEKL. In nucleotides, the CDR3 is TGCGCCAGCAGCCAAGGACAGTCCTCTTACACAGATACGCAGTATTTT. Protein product: CASSQGQSSYTDTQYF.

The chain links TRBV4-1 to TRBJ2-5; D is perhaps TRBD1 (5 bases). Germline assignment: CDR1 MGHRA and CDR2 YSYEKL. Trimming pared 4 bases from V and 0 bases from J, leaving 12 bases between. The CDR3 has 15 amino acids. CDR3 sequence reads: CASSPETEYQETQYF. For the CDR3, the DNA is TGCGCCAGCAGCCCAGAGACAGAGTACCAAGAGACCCAGTACTTC.

Comments on this clone: Other DNA sequences in the sample encode the same CDR3. CDR3 in amino acids: CASSYGGRDEQFF. CDR3 coding DNA: TGTGCCAGCAGTTACGGGGGGAGGGATGAGCAGTTCTTC. The J gene is TRBJ2-1, the V gene TRBV6-5; 7 nucleotides line up with TRBD2. Germline loops: CDR1 MNHEY, CDR2 SVGAGI. CDR3 length: 13 residues. After removal of 2 bases from V and 8 bases from J, the junction contained 3 bases not matched to a gene.

The V and J genes are TRBV7-2 and TRBJ2-1, with 8 bases fitting TRBD2. V was pared by 3 bases and J by 4 bases, with 2 bases of the junction left unmatched. Germline V gene data show CDR1 as SGHTA and CDR2 as FQGNSA. This CDR3 has 14 residues. The CDR3 DNA is TGTGCCAGCAGCTTCATAGCGGGGTACAATGAGCAGTTCTTC. Protein sequence: CASSFIAGYNEQFF.

The chain links TRBV25-1 to TRBJ1-1; D gene unclear. Germline assignment: CDR1 MGHDK and CDR2 SYGVNS. CDR3 length equals 13 residues. V was cut by 5 bases and J by 1 base, with 8 bases left in between. The CDR3, as DNA: TGTGCCAGCAGTTTCCAAGGGAACACTGAAGCTTTCTTT. This sequence encodes CASSFQGNTEAFF.

This sequence joins TRBV19 and TRBJ2-7; 7 nucleotides align to TRBD2. Germline V gene lookup returns CDR1 LNHDA and CDR2 SQIVND (reference sequence). The CDR3 totals 15 residues. Trimming cost V 9 bases and J 0 bases; bases outside gene matches: 11. CDR3 nucleotides: TGTGCCAGGAAAAAGGACGGGAGGACCTCCTACGAGCAGTACTTC. Protein product: CARKKDGRTSYEQYF.

V usage is TRBV6-5 and J usage is TRBJ2-1, with D possibly TRBD2 on 6 matching bases. The CDR3 spans 16 residues. The V gene's germline CDR1 is MNHEY and CDR2 SVGAGI. V was shortened by 2 bases and J by 0 bases, with 11 bases between the two germline ends. CDR3 sequence: CASSYTLASSYNEQFF. CDR3 DNA sequence: TGTGCCAGCAGTTACACTCTAGCGTCCTCCTACAATGAGCAGTTCTTC.

This clone was recorded only once. The V gene is TRBV10-3, the J gene TRBJ1-1, with a tentative D call TRBD1 (5 bases). The CDR3 totals 14 residues. Germline V lookup: CDR1 ENHRY, CDR2 SYGVKD. V lost 10 bases to trimming and J lost 4 bases, with 19 bases between them. The CDR3 is CATAPGVSGTEAFF. The CDR3 DNA is TGTGCCACCGCTCCGGGGGTATCTGGCACTGAAGCTTTCTTT.

This clone was seen once. The gene calls are TRBV7-8 and TRBJ2-3, with unresolved D. This CDR3 region has 15 residues. V was clipped by 0 bases and J by 4 bases, with 11 bases between them. Per germline, CDR1 SGHVS and CDR2 FQNEAQ. The CDR3 here is CASSLAKGRADTQYF. CDR3 bases: TGTGCCAGCAGCTTAGCAAAGGGAAGGGCAGATACGCAGTATTTT. Filled out from reference TRBV7-8 and TRBJ2-3, the complete variable domain reads GAGVSQSPRYKVAKRGQDVALRCDPISGHVSLFWYQQALGQGPEFLTYFQNEAQLDKSGLPSDRFFAERPEGSVSTLKIQRTQQEDSAVYLCASSLAKGRADTQYFGPGTRLTVL.

The chain combines TRBV18 with TRBJ1-1; 8 bases fit TRBD1. The CDR3 sequence is 12 residues long. CDR1 is KGHSH and CDR2 is LQKENI in the germline V gene. V trimming: 6 bases; J trimming: 5 bases; junction bases outside the gene matches: 2. CDR3 sequence reads: CASSGTGTEAFF. CDR3 in DNA: TGTGCCAGCTCGGGGACAGGAACTGAAGCTTTCTTT.

As for this clone: The junction and the germline gene differ at one end; a read error may be behind it. The V gene is TRBV29-1, the J gene TRBJ2-2, with D perhaps TRBD2 (5 bases). This CDR3 contains 10 residues. Germline CDR1 reads SQVTM; CDR2 reads ANQGSEA. CDR3 DNA sequence: TGCAGCGTTCACACCGGGGAGCTGCTTTTT. Translated, it gives CSVHTGELLF.

This clone occurred once. The V gene is TRBV28, the J gene TRBJ1-1; 7 bases agree with TRBD1. Germline-derived CDR1 and CDR2 are MDHEN and SYDVKM. This CDR3 spans 14 amino acids. V lost 6 bases, J lost 0 bases, and 4 bases stayed unmatched. In nucleotides, the CDR3 is TGTGCCAGCAGATCACAGGGGCTGAACACTGAAGCTTTCTTT. Translation gives CASRSQGLNTEAFF.

On this clone: The sample contains more than one DNA sequence encoding this CDR3. This chain uses TRBV9 with TRBJ2-2; 7 bases line up with TRBD1. CDR1 and CDR2 (germline): SGDLS, YYNGEE. Germline trimming cut 0 bases from V and 2 bases from J; bases unmatched to any gene: 1. The CDR3 runs to 15 residues. The CDR3, as DNA: TGTGCCAGCAGCGTAGGGACAGGCAACACCGGGGAGCTGTTTTTT. It specifies CASSVGTGNTGELFF.

The gene calls are TRBV4-3 and TRBJ2-7; D is unclear. Germline assignment: CDR1 LGHNA and CDR2 YSLEER. This CDR3 has 13 residues. Trimming left V 3 bases short and J 0 bases short, with 6 bases between. This CDR3 reads CASSHQTSYEQYF. The DNA for the CDR3 is TGCGCCAGCAGCCATCAGACCTCCTACGAGCAGTACTTC.

V gene TRBV4-1 combines with J gene TRBJ1-5, with TRBD1 identical over 8 bases. Germline V gene data show CDR1 as MGHRA and CDR2 as YSYEKL. This CDR3 contains 17 residues. Unmatched junction bases numbered 12, after V lost 5 bases and J lost 3 bases. CDR3 sequence: CASSSPGQGYLNQPQHF. DNA of the CDR3: TGCGCCAGCAGCAGTCCCGGACAGGGTTACCTCAATCAGCCCCAGCATTTT.

The J gene is TRBJ2-7, the V gene TRBV11-1; D remains unclear. V lost 3 bases to trimming and J lost 2 bases, with 14 bases between them. Germline CDR1 and CDR2: SGHAT and FQDESV (reference sequence). The CDR3 is made up of 15 amino acids. The CDR3 protein is CASSFSESRAYEQYF. Here the CDR3 DNA reads TGTGCCAGCAGCTTTTCGGAGTCTAGGGCCTACGAGCAGTACTTC.

This clone is a singleton in its sample. The J gene is TRBJ2-5, the V gene TRBV6-5, with D tentatively TRBD1 or TRBD2 (7 bases each). Germline values: CDR1 MNHEY, CDR2 SVGAGI. The V and J ends lost 2 bases and 5 bases respectively, with 15 bases between them. The CDR3 spans 15 residues. CDR3 nucleotides: TGTGCCAGCAGTTACGGCCAGGGGGAGGGGGAGACCCAGTACTTC. Translating it yields CASSYGQGEGETQYF.